These 16 T cell receptor beta chains originate from one sample sequenced in a study of post-analysis software for immune sequencing data. General study points: A handful of TRBV segments occurring more often in patients than controls included TRBV5-6, TRBV5-1 and TRBV20-1.

The antigens of these receptors remain unknown. Presence of unique molecular identifiers characterized the TCR beta cDNA libraries. TCRdb analysed the PCR reads with MiXCR anew, one entry per CDR3 protein. This sample carries some 500,000 distinct CDR3 sequences, under 55% of them seen once, and the ten largest clones take around 10%. Source material: blood. These receptors originate from a girl aged 10 to 17 with multiple sclerosis.

This clonotype occurred once. A much larger clone differs by one base, so this may be a read error. The chain recombines TRBV4-3 with TRBJ2-1; 10 nucleotides align to TRBD2. V lost 4 bases to trimming and J lost 5 bases; unmatched junction nucleotides: 5. In germline, CDR1 is LGHNA, CDR2 YSLEER. This CDR3 has 15 residues. In DNA, the CDR3 is TGCGCCAGCAGCCGAGATAGCGGGAGGAACAATGAGCAGTTCTTC. Its translation is CASSRDSGRNNEQFF.

This chain connects TRBV7-2 to TRBJ2-2, with 7 nucleotides matching TRBD2. CDR3 length: 15 residues. With V trimmed by 1 base and J by 6 bases, 5 bases remained unmatched. In germline, CDR1 is SGHTA, CDR2 FQGNSA. The CDR3 DNA reads as TGTGCCAGCAGCTTAGTAGCGGGTGACTCCGGGGAGCTGTTTTTT. This encodes CASSLVAGDSGELFF.

This clonotype was counted a few times. CDR3 in DNA: TGCAGCGTTGAGGATCTGAGCGGGAGGGCTGGGGAGCAGTACTTC. Amino acid sequence: CSVEDLSGRAGEQYF. This rearrangement joins TRBV29-1 to TRBJ2-4, with 10 bases fitting TRBD2. The V gene's germline CDR1 is SQVTM and CDR2 ANQGSEA. J was trimmed by 13 bases and V by 3 bases; bases with no gene match: 15. The CDR3 spans 15 residues.

This clonotype has just a few counts. The chain couples TRBV5-5 to TRBJ2-1; TRBD2 matches at 7 bases. Germline V gene sequence: CDR1 SGHKS, CDR2 YYEKEE (reference sequence). The ends lost 1 base at V and 14 bases at J; junction bases unmatched: 15. The CDR3 contains 15 residues. The CDR3: CASSLYLAAPTMEFF. DNA of the CDR3: TGTGCCAGCAGCTTGTATCTAGCGGCCCCAACGATGGAGTTCTTC.

This chain links TRBV12-3 or TRBV12-4 with TRBJ2-3, with a tentative D call TRBD2 (6 bases). This CDR3 has 14 amino acids. The V and J ends lost 6 bases and 2 bases respectively, with 12 bases between them. The CDR3 here is CASRGGHATDTQYF. CDR3 bases: TGTGCCAGCAGGGGGGGTCATGCCACAGATACGCAGTATTTT.

This clonotype occurred a few times. The chain links TRBV10-3 to TRBJ2-7; 9 nucleotides line up with TRBD1. Germline CDR1 reads ENHRY; CDR2 reads SYGVKD. Germline trimming cut 3 bases from V and 4 bases from J; bases unmatched to any gene: 4. The CDR3 sequence is 14 residues long. The CDR3 DNA sequence: TGTGCCATCAGTGATCGTGACAGGGGGTACGAGCAGTACTTC. It encodes CAISDRDRGYEQYF.

Only a few counts were recorded for this clonotype. V and J are TRBV5-1 and TRBJ2-7; D is possibly TRBD1 or TRBD2 (5 bases each). Germline V lookup: CDR1 SGHRS, CDR2 YFSETQ. The CDR3 is 18 amino acids. V was clipped by 0 bases and J by 1 base, with 20 bases between them. The CDR3 reads CASSLGQGLAKLSYEQYF. The CDR3 DNA follows: TGCGCCAGCAGCTTGGGGCAGGGCCTAGCTAAATTATCCTACGAGCAGTACTTC.

This clonotype was counted between two and nine times. The J gene is TRBJ2-3, the V gene TRBV7-3, with 12 bases lining up with TRBD2. The CDR3 contains 16 residues. Germline V lookup: CDR1 SGHTA, CDR2 FQGTGA. Trimming took 5 bases from V and 5 from J; bases not matched to a gene: 8. The CDR3 loop is CASSPLAGGPGDTQYF. In nucleotides, the CDR3 is TGTGCCAGCAGCCCCCTAGCGGGAGGGCCGGGAGATACGCAGTATTTT.

The chain carries TRBV12-3 or TRBV12-4 and TRBJ2-6; no clear D. The ends were cut back, 2 bases at V and 0 bases at J, with 14 bases in the middle. This CDR3 spans 18 amino acids. The CDR3 DNA is TGTGCCAGCAGTTTATTGCCGGGCCGCTCCTCTGGGGCCAACGTCCTGACTTTC. It codes for CASSLLPGRSSGANVLTF.

The rearrangement uses TRBV9 and TRBJ2-7; the match to TRBD2 covers 10 bases. Gene TRBJ2-5 matches the end of the DNA better, so the J call may be wrong. This CDR3 region has 15 residues. Germline loops: CDR1 SGDLS, CDR2 YYNGEE. The CDR3 DNA follows: TGTGCCAGCAGCGGTAGCGGGAGGATAAAAGAGACCCAGTACTTC. Translation gives CASSGSGRIKETQYF.

The V call is TRBV20-1, the J call TRBJ1-2; TRBD1 matches 7 bases. Germline values: CDR1 DFQATT, CDR2 SNEGSKA (reference sequence). V lost 0 bases and J lost 7; bases outside the gene matches: 11. The CDR3 spans 15 residues. Here the CDR3 reads CSAREYLGTDAGYTF. DNA for the CDR3: TGCAGTGCTAGAGAATATTTAGGGACAGATGCTGGCTACACCTTC.

The chain combines TRBV4-1 with TRBJ2-7, with a possible D match to TRBD1 (6 bases). This CDR3 has 16 residues. From germline, CDR1 is MGHRA and CDR2 YSYEKL. V lost 0 bases and J lost 0, with 12 bases in between. The CDR3 spells CASSQDQGGSSYEQYF. In nucleotides, the CDR3 is TGCGCCAGCAGCCAAGATCAAGGGGGAAGCTCCTACGAGCAGTACTTC.

This clonotype was recorded many times. This chain joins TRBV6-6 and TRBJ2-7; 11 bases are a match to TRBD2. V was pared by 6 bases and J by 4 bases, with 8 bases of the junction left unmatched. The CDR3 runs 15 residues. Germline CDR1 is MNHNY and CDR2 is SVGAGI (reference sequence). The CDR3 is CASSYSTSGSYEQYF. CDR3 in DNA: TGTGCCAGCAGCTACAGTACTAGCGGGAGTTACGAGCAGTACTTC.

The count of this clonotype is one. V usage is TRBV27 and J usage is TRBJ2-6, with D uncertain. The CDR3 consists of 15 residues. V lost 0 bases to trimming and J lost 2 bases, with 5 bases between them. Germline CDR1 is MNHEY and CDR2 is SMNVEV (reference sequence). Here the CDR3 reads CASSLSMAGANVLTF. In DNA form, the CDR3 reads TGTGCCAGCAGTTTATCGATGGCTGGGGCCAACGTCCTGACTTTC.

The chain recombines TRBV20-1 with TRBJ2-7, with TRBD1 matching 7 bases. V was pared by 1 base and J by 7 bases, with 31 bases of the junction left unmatched. CDR3 size: 21 residues. Germline V lookup: CDR1 DFQATT, CDR2 SNEGSKA (reference sequence). CDR3 residues: CSARVDRDEGRGGYGRREQYF. The CDR3 region has the DNA TGCAGTGCTAGAGTAGACAGGGATGAGGGTCGAGGGGGCTACGGCAGACGGGAGCAGTACTTC.

In this sample, this clonotype turned up a few times. The chain uses TRBV24-1 and TRBJ2-5; D might be TRBD1 (6 bases). CDR1 and CDR2 (germline): KGHDR, SFDVKD. Trimming cost V 4 bases and J 3 bases, with 8 bases left between them. The CDR3 totals 13 residues. CDR3 in amino acids: CATSDPGEETQYF. The CDR3, as DNA: TGTGCCACCAGTGACCCAGGGGAAGAGACCCAGTACTTC.